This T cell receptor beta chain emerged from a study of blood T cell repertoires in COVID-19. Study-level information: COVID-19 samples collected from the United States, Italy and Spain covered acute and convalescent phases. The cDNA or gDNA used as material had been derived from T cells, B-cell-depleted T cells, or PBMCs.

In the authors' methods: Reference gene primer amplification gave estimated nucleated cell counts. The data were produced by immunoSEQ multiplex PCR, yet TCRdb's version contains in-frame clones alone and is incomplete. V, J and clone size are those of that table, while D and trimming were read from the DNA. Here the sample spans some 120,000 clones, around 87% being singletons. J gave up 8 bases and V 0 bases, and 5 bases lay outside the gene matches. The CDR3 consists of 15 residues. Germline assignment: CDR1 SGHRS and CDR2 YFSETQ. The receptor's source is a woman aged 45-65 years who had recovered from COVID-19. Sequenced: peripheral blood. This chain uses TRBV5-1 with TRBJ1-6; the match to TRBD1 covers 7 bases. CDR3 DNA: TGCGCCAGCAGCTTGGGAAGGGGGCGTGATTCACCCCTCCACTTT. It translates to CASSLGRGRDSPLHF. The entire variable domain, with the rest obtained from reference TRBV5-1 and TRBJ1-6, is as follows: KAGVTQTPRYLIKTRGQQVTLSCSPISGHRSVSWYQQTPGQGLQFLFEYFSETQRNKGNFPGRFSGRQFSNSRSEMNVSTLELGDSALYLCASSLGRGRDSPLHFGNGTRLTVT.